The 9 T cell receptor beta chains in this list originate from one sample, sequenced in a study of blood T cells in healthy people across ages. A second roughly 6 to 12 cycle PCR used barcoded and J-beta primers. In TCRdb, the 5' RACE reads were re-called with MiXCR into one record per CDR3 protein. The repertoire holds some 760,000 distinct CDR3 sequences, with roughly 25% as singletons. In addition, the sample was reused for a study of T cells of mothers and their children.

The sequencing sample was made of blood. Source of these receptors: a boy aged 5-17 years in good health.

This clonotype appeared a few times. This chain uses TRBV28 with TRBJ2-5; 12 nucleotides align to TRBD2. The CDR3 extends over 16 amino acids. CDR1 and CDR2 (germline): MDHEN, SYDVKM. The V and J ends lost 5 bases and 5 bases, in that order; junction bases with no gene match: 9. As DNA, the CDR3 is TGTGCCAGCAGTCCTAGCGGGAGGGCCTACTGGGAGACCCAGTACTTC. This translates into CASSPSGRAYWETQYF.

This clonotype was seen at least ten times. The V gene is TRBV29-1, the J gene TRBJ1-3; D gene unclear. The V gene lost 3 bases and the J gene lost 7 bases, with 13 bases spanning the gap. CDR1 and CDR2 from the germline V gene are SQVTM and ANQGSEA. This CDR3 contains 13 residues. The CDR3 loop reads CSVEVVNDNTIYF. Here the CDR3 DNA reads TGCAGCGTTGAGGTCGTCAACGATAACACCATATATTTT.

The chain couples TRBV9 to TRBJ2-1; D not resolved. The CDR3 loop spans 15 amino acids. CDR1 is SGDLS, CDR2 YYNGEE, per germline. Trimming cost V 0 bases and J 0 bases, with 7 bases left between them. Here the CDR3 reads CASSVDPSSYNEQFF. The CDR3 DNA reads TGTGCCAGCAGCGTAGACCCTAGCTCCTACAATGAGCAGTTCTTC.

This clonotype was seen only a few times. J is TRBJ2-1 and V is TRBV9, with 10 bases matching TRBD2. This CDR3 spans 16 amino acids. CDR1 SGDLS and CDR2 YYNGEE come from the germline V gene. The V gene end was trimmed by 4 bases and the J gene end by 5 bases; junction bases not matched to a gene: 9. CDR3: CASSPSSLAGDNEQFF. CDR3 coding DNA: TGTGCCAGCAGCCCATCAAGCCTAGCGGGAGACAATGAGCAGTTCTTC.

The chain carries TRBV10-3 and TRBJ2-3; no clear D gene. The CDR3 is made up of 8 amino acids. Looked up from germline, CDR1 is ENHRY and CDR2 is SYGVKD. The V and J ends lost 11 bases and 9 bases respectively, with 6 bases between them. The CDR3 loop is CASITQYF. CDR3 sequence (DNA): TGTGCCTCCATCACGCAGTATTTT.

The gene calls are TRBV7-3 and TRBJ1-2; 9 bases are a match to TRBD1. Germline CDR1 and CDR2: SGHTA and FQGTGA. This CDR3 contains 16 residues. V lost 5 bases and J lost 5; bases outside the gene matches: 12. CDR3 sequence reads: CASSENGGTGRYGYTF. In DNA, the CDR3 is TGTGCCAGCAGCGAAAATGGAGGGACAGGGAGATATGGCTACACCTTC.

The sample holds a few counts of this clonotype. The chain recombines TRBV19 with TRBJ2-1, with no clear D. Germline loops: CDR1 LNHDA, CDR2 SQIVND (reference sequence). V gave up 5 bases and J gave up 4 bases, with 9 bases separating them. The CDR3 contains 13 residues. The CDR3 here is CASSQHGYNEQFF. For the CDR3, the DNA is TGTGCCAGTAGTCAACACGGTTACAATGAGCAGTTCTTC.

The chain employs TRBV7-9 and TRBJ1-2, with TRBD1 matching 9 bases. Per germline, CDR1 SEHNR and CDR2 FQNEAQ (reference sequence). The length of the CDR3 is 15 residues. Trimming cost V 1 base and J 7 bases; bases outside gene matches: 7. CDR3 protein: CASSLGGTGHPGYTF. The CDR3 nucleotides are TGTGCCAGCAGCTTAGGGGGGACAGGGCACCCTGGCTACACCTTC.

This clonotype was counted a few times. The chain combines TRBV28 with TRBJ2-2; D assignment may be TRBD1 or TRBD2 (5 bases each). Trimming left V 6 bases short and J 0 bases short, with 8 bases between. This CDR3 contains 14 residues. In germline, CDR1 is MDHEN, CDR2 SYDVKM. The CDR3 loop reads CASRRGPNTGELFF. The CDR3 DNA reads TGTGCCAGCAGACGGGGCCCGAACACCGGGGAGCTGTTTTTT. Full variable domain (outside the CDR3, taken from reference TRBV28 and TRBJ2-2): DVKVTQSSRYLVKRTGEKVFLECVQDMDHENMFWYRQDPGLGLRLIYFSYDVKMKEKGDIPEGYSVSREKKERFSLILESASTNQTSMYLCASRRGPNTGELFFGEGSRLTVL.